The T cell receptor beta chain described here comes from a study of a mutant IDH1 vaccine in newly diagnosed glioma. Turning to the study itself: Sex among treated patients split roughly 60% male, roughly 40% female; mean age was approximately 40 years. Broader study findings: Pseudoprogression seemed unrelated to changes in top peripheral T cell clonotypes.

The length of the CDR3 is 15 residues. The V gene's germline CDR1 is MGHRA and CDR2 YSYEKL. Unmatched junction bases numbered 5, after V lost 5 bases and J lost 0 bases. Specified time point: week 35, safety follow-up. Mutant IDH1 20-mer peptide, at 300 ug, made up each vaccine dose, with topical imiquimod. The patients were given eight vaccinations, one each in weeks 1, 3, 5, 7, 11, 15, 19 and 23. In this sample, this clone turned up once. Its specificity is unknown. The data were produced by immunoSEQ multiplex PCR, yet TCRdb's version contains in-frame clones alone and is incomplete. The repertoire holds 68,000 or so clones, with less than 90% as singletons.

The sequencing here drew on PBMCs, taken from a glioma patient whose treatment included an IDH1 peptide vaccine. The origin of this receptor is a man in his late teens or twenties with glioma. The V and J genes are TRBV4-1 and TRBJ2-7, with 9 nucleotides matching TRBD2. The CDR3 DNA sequence: TGCGCCAGCAGCACCCTAGCGGGATTCTCCTACGAGCAGTACTTC. Its protein product is CASSTLAGFSYEQYF.